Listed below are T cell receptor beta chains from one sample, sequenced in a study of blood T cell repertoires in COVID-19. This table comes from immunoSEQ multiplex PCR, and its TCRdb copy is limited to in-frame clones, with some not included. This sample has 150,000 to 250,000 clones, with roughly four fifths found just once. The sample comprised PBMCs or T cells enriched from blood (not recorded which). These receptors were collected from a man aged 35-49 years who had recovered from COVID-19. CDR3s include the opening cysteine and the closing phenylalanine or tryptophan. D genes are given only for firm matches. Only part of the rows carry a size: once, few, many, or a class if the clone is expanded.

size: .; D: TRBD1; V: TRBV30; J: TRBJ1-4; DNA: TGTGCCTGTGGCTACAGGGGTAGGGCAACTAATGAAAAACTGTTTTTT; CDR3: CACGYRGRATNEKLFF
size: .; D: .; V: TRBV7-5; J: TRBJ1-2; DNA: TGTGCCAGAAGCTTAGTATACAGGCCGGGCGACTATGGCTACACCTTC; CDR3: CARSLVYRPGDYGYTF
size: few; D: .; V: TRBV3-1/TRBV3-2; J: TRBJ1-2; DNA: TGTGCCAGCAGCCAAGAGTTCTTAAACTATGGCTACACCTTC; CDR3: CASSQEFLNYGYTF
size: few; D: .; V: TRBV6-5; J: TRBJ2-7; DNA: TGTGCCATCTCATCGGTCTACGAGCAGTACTTC; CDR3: CAISSVYEQYF
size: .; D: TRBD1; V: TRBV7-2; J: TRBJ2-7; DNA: TGTGCCAGCAGCTTATTTGGGACAGGCTACGAGCAGTACTTC; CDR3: CASSLFGTGYEQYF
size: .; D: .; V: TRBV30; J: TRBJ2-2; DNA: TGTGCCTGGAGTGGAGGTAACACCGGGGAGCTGTTTTTT; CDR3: CAWSGGNTGELFF
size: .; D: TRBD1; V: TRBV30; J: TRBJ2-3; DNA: TGTGCCTGGGGGACAGAAAACACAGATACGCAGTATTTT; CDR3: CAWGTENTDTQYF
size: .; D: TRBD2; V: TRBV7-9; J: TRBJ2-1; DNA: TGTGCCAGCAGCTTTGGCGGGGGGACCATCTACAATGAGCAGTTCTTC; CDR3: CASSFGGGTIYNEQFF
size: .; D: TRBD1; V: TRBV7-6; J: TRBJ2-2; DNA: TGTGCCAGCAGCGGACTGGGACAGGGGCATCGGGTCACCGGGGAGCTGTTTTTT; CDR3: CASSGLGQGHRVTGELFF
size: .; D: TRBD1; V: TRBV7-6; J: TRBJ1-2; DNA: TGTGCCAGCAGCCCGCGGGGGACAGGGTCATTGAAGGATGGCTACACCTTC; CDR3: CASSPRGTGSLKDGYTF
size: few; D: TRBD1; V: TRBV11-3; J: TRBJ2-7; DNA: TGTGCCAGCAGCTTTGGGACAGCCCCCCTCGTCTTC; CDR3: CASSFGTAPLVF
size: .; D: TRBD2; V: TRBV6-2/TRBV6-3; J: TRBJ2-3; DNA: TGTGCCAGCAGCCTCGGGACTAGCGGGGGAACAGATACGCAGTATTTT; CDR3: CASSLGTSGGTDTQYF
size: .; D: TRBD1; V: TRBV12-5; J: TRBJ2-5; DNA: TGTGCTAGTGCGGGACAGGCGAAAGAGACCCAGTACTTC; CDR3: CASAGQAKETQYF
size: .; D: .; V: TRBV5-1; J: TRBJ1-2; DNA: TGCGCCAGCAGCTTGGGGGGCGGCTATGGCTACACCTTC; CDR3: CASSLGGGYGYTF
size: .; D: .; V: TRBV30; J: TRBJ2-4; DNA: TGTGCCTGGAGCCGGGGTTTAGCCAAAAACATTCAGTACTTC; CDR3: CAWSRGLAKNIQYF
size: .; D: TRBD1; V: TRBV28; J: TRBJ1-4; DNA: TGTGCCAGCAGTCGCTACAGGGGTCACCGTGAAAAACTGTTTTTT; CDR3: CASSRYRGHREKLFF
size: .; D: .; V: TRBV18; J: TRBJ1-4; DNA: TGTGCCAGCTCACCACCGGAGGGGCCTGTTTATGGAAAACTGTTTTTT; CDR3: CASSPPEGPVYGKLFF
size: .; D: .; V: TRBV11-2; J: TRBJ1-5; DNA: TGTGCCAGCAGCTTACGTCCAGACAATAGCAATCAGCCCCAGCATTTT; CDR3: CASSLRPDNSNQPQHF
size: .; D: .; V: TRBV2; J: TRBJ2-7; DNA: TGTGCCAGCGTCGGGGGGCCTCCCTACGAGCAGTACTTC; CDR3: CASVGGPPYEQYF
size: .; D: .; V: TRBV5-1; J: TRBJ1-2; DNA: TGCGCCAGCAGCTTCGGGAGCGAATATGGCTACACCTTC; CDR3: CASSFGSEYGYTF
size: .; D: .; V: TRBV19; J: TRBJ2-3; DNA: TGTGCCAGTAGTAAGTCGTGGAGGGGTACAGATACGCAGTATTTT; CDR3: CASSKSWRGTDTQYF
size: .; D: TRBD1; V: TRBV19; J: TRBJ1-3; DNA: TGTGCCAGTAGTATCTCAGGACCACAGGGGTTGAGGTCTGGAAACACCATATATTTT; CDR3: CASSISGPQGLRSGNTIYF
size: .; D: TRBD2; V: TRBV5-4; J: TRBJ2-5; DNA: TGTGCCAGCAGCCGCAAGTTAGCGGGGGGGCAGGAGACCCAGTACTTC; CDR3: CASSRKLAGGQETQYF
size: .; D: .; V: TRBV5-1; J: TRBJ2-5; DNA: TGCGCCAGCAGCTCCAGCCAGGCCATCGAAGAGACCCAGTACTTC; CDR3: CASSSSQAIEETQYF
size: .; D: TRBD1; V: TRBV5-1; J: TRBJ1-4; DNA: TGCGCCAGCAGTTCCGACAGGGGGAATGAAAAACTGTTTTTT; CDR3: CASSSDRGNEKLFF
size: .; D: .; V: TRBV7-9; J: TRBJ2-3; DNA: TGTGCCAGCAGCTCCTCAGATACGCAGTATTTT; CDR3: CASSSSDTQYF
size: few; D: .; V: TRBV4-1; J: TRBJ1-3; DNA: TGCGCCAGCAGCCAAGAGGTTGAGAGCGTGAGAAACACCATATATTTT; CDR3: CASSQEVESVRNTIYF
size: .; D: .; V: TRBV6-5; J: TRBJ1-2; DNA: TGTGCCAGCAGTTACGGTCCAGAAAATGGCTACACCTTC; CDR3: CASSYGPENGYTF
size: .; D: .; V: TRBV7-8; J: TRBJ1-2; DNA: TGTGCCAGCAGCCAACGACACTCTGGTAGCTATGGCTACACCTTC; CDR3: CASSQRHSGSYGYTF
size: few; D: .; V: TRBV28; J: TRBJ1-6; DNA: TGTGCCAGCAGTTTACGAGGGCCTAATTCACCCCTCCACTTT; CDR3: CASSLRGPNSPLHF
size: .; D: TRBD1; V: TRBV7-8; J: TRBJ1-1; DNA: TGTGCCAGCAGCTTAGGCGGGACAGGGGAGTACACTGAAGCTTTCTTT; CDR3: CASSLGGTGEYTEAFF
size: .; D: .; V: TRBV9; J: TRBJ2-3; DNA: TGTGCCAGCAGCGTAGGTAATTTAGGGGACACAGATACGCAGTATTTT; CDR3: CASSVGNLGDTDTQYF
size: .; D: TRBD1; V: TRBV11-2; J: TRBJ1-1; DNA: TGTGCCAGCAGCTTACGACCCGGGACAGGGGGGACTGAAGCTTTCTTT; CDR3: CASSLRPGTGGTEAFF
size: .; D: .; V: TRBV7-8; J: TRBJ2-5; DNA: TGTGCCAGCAGCTTAGGCACCCCCGGGGAGACCCAGTACTTC; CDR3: CASSLGTPGETQYF
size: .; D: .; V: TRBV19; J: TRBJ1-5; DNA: TGTGCCAGTAGCTCTTCTGGCAATCAGCCCCAGCATTTT; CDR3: CASSSSGNQPQHF
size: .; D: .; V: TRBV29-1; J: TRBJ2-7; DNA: TGCAGCGTTGAATTGACGGCAGGGTCCTACGAGCAGTACTTC; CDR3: CSVELTAGSYEQYF
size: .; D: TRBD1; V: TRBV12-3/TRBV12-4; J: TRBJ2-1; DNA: TGTGCCAGCAGCCTGACAGGGGGCGATGAGCAGTTCTTC; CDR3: CASSLTGGDEQFF
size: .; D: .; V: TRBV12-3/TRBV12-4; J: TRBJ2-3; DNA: TGTGCCAGCACAGGGTTTGGTACGCAGTATTTT; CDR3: CASTGFGTQYF
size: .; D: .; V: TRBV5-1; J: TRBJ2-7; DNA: TGCGCCAGCAGCTTGAGGTTGGCCACAGGCAAATCCTACGAGCAGTACTTC; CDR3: CASSLRLATGKSYEQYF
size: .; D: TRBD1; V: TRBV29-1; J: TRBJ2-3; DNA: TGCAGCGTCCCCAAAGCACAGGGGAGCACAGATACGCAGTATTTT; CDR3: CSVPKAQGSTDTQYF
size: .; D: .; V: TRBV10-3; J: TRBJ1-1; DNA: TGTGCCATCAGAGAGATTCCTAGCACTGAAGCTTTCTTT; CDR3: CAIREIPSTEAFF
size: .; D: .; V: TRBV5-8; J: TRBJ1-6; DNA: TGTGCCAGCAGCTTGGGGGGGCGGACACCCCTCCACTTT; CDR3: CASSLGGRTPLHF
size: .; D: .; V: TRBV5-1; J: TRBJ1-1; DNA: TGCGCCAGCAGCTTGGAAGGGGCTTCGAACACTGAAGCTTTCTTT; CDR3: CASSLEGASNTEAFF
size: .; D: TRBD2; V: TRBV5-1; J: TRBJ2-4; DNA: TGCGCCAGCAGCTTCCATAGCGGGGGGATTAATTCGGGAATTCAGTACTTC; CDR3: CASSFHSGGINSGIQYF
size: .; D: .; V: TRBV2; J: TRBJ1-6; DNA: TGTGCCAGCAGTGGGAACAGGTTGAATTCACCCCTCCACTTT; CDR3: CASSGNRLNSPLHF
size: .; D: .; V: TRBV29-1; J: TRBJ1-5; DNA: TGCAGCGTGGGGGGAAGCAATCAGCCCCAGCATTTT; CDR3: CSVGGSNQPQHF
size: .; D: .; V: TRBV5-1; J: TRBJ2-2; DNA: TGCGCCAGCAGACAGGATCGAGCCGGGGAGCTGTTTTTT; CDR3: CASRQDRAGELFF
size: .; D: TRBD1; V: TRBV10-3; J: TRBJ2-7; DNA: TGTGCCATCAGTGAGTACAGGGGGGAGCAGTACTTC; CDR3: CAISEYRGEQYF
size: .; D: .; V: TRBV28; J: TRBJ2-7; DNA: TGTGCCAGCAGTTTCTCCACCGGACAGTCGAGGCAGTACTTC; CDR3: CASSFSTGQSRQYF
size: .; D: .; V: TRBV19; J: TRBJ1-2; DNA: TGTGCCAGTAGTATAGATCCCGGGATATCAGGAGGCTACACCTTC; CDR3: CASSIDPGISGGYTF
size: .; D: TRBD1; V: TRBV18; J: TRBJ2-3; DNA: TGTGCCAGCTCACCTTTCCGGGACAGGGCTACAGATACGCAGTATTTT; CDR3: CASSPFRDRATDTQYF
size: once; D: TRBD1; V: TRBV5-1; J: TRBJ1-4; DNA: TGCGCCAGCAGCTTGGCCGGACAGGGCTACGGAAAACTGTTTTTT; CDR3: CASSLAGQGYGKLFF
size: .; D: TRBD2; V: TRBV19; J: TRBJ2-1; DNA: TGTGCCAGTGGGACTAGCGGGGGCATATATGAGCAGTTCTTC; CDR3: CASGTSGGIYEQFF
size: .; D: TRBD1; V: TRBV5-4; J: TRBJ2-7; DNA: TGTGCCAGCAGCTTGGGGTTCGGCGGCAGGGGGAAGGACGAGCAGTACTTC; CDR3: CASSLGFGGRGKDEQYF
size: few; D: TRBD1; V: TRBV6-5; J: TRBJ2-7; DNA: TGTGCCAGCACGAGAAGGGGGCGACTTAACGAGCAGTACTTC; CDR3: CASTRRGRLNEQYF
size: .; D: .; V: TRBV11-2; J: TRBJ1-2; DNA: TGTGCCAGCAGCCGGGAGGGCGGTACTTTTAACTATGGCTACACCTTC; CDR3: CASSREGGTFNYGYTF
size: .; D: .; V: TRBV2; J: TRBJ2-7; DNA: TGTGCCAGCAGTGATGCGGCCAGCTTTTTCGTCTACGAGCAGTACTTC; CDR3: CASSDAASFFVYEQYF
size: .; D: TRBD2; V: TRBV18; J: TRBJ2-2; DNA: TGTGCCAGCTCACCTTTACTAGCGGGGGTGAACACCGGGGAGCTGTTTTTT; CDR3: CASSPLLAGVNTGELFF
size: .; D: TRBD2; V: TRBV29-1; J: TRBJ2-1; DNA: TGCAGCGTTGAAAACGGGGCGGGGGAGTGGCTGAATGAGCAGTTCTTC; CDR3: CSVENGAGEWLNEQFF
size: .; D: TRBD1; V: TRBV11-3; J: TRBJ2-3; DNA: TGTGCCAGCAGCTTACGGTCAGGGGGTGACACAGATACGCAGTATTTT; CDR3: CASSLRSGGDTDTQYF